These 29 T cell receptor beta chains came from one sample sequenced in a study of T cell therapy after organ transplantation. Time point defined: 4-8 weeks after completion of therapy. For these receptors, no antigen is known. The repertoire was sequenced with immunoSEQ multiplex PCR; TCRdb's copy has only in-frame clones and lacks some. This table holds approximately 1,100 clones, 65% to 75% found once. Sequences were derived from CD8+ T cells from blood, sampled after autologous CMV-specific T cell therapy. The receptors derive from a human patient who had received a solid organ transplant and had CMV disease. Some T cells may be transferred from the graft donor.

This rearrangement joins TRBV19 to TRBJ1-1; D not certain. The CDR3 is 17 amino acids. Germline V CDR1 and CDR2: LNHDA, SQIVND (reference sequence). Trimming stripped 3 bases from V and 1 base from J, with 18 bases between. CDR3 amino acids: CASSMTQPIPGNTEAFF. CDR3 sequence (DNA): TGTGCCAGTAGTATGACCCAACCTATACCCGGGAACACTGAAGCTTTCTTT.

This clone was found once. The rearrangement links TRBV6-5 to TRBJ2-7; D is uncertain. The length of the CDR3 is 13 residues. V lost 2 bases and J 6 bases, leaving 11 bases between the germline ends. Germline CDR1 reads MNHEY; CDR2 reads SVGAGI. CDR3 coding DNA: TGTGCCAGCAGTTACAGCTCGACCAGCGAGCAGTACTTC. Residues: CASSYSSTSEQYF.

The V gene is TRBV19, the J gene TRBJ1-5; D is undetermined. CDR1 and CDR2 (germline): LNHDA, SQIVND (reference sequence). V lost 4 bases and J lost 0, with 10 bases in between. The CDR3 is 15 amino acids. The CDR3 DNA follows: TGTGCCAGTAGTAGCGGGTGGTATAGCAATCAGCCCCAGCATTTT. The encoded protein is CASSSGWYSNQPQHF.

The V call is TRBV13, the J call TRBJ1-3, with 7 bases identical to TRBD1. Germline loops: CDR1 PRHDT, CDR2 FYEKMQ (reference sequence). Losses at the gene ends were 4 bases for V and 4 bases for J; bases not matched to a gene: 4. The CDR3 consists of 14 residues. The CDR3 bases are TGTGCCAGCAGCTGGGTGGGACAGGGAAACACCATATATTTT. It encodes CASSWVGQGNTIYF.

This clone was detected once. The chain combines TRBV9 with TRBJ1-2; D perhaps matches TRBD1 (5 bases). Trimming took off 0 bases at V and 1 base at J, with 16 bases between the two ends. The CDR3 is 17 amino acids. Germline loops: CDR1 SGDLS, CDR2 YYNGEE. The CDR3 sequence is CASSVELSGINNYGYTF. The CDR3 nucleotides are TGTGCCAGCAGCGTAGAACTATCAGGGATTAATAACTATGGCTACACCTTC.

On this clone itself: Mismatch with germline at one junction end may stem from a read error. The J gene is TRBJ2-7, the V gene TRBV5-4; the D is unclear. Germline values: CDR1 SGHNT, CDR2 YYREEE (reference sequence). This CDR3 is built from 13 residues. The CDR3 coding sequence is TGCGCCAGCAGCCAAGATCCCAGCTACGAGCAGTACTTC. This gives the protein CASSQDPSYEQYF.

The chain is built from TRBV11-1 and TRBJ2-1, with 13 bases identical to TRBD2. With 8 bases clipped from V and 4 bases from J, the junction kept 5 bases outside the gene matches. Germline loops: CDR1 SGHAT, CDR2 FQDESV (reference sequence). The CDR3 sequence is 15 residues long. CDR3 loop: CASWTSGGVYNEQFF. As DNA, the CDR3 is TGTGCCAGCTGGACTAGCGGGGGAGTTTACAATGAGCAGTTCTTC. Complete variable domain (other parts from reference TRBV11-1 and TRBJ2-1): EAEVAQSPRYKITEKSQAVAFWCDPISGHATLYWYRQILGQGPELLVQFQDESVVDDSQLPKDRFSAERLKGVDSTLKIQPAELGDSAMYLCASWTSGGVYNEQFFGPGTRLTVL.

The genes are TRBV6-5 and TRBJ2-7; tentative D call: TRBD1 (5 bases). V gave up 5 bases and J gave up 3 bases, with 17 bases separating them. Germline CDR1 and CDR2: MNHEY and SVGAGI. The CDR3 loop spans 15 amino acids. The CDR3 DNA reads TGTGCCAGCAGTATTGGACAATCGTTACTCTACGAGCAGTACTTC. Protein product: CASSIGQSLLYEQYF.

The V call is TRBV13, the J call TRBJ2-7; maybe TRBD2 (5 bases). The CDR3 runs to 14 residues. In germline, CDR1 is PRHDT, CDR2 FYEKMQ (reference sequence). Trimming removed 6 bases at V and 0 bases at J, with 12 bases between. This CDR3 reads CASSDYPSSYEQYF. DNA for the CDR3: TGTGCCAGCAGTGACTACCCGAGCTCCTACGAGCAGTACTTC.

The chain employs TRBV5-8 and TRBJ1-5, with TRBD1 as a possible D gene (5 bases). Germline loops: CDR1 SGHTS, CDR2 YDEGEE. This CDR3 has 14 residues. Trimming removed 6 bases at V and 0 bases at J, with 10 bases between. CDR3 sequence (DNA): TGTGCCAGCATCCCTAGGGGTAGCAATCAGCCCCAGCATTTT. This gives the protein CASIPRGSNQPQHF.

The J gene is TRBJ2-7, the V gene TRBV7-1, with D hard to call. TRBV7-1 is reported as an ORF; its role is uncertain. The CDR3 covers 16 residues. The ends were cut back, 8 bases at V and 0 bases at J, with 20 bases in the middle. CDR3 DNA: TGTGCCAGCCTCCCCCTTTGGAGTCAGTACTCCTACGAGCAGTACTTC. It codes for CASLPLWSQYSYEQYF.

The J gene is TRBJ2-4, the V gene TRBV13; the D call may be TRBD1 or TRBD2 (7 bases each). CDR1 and CDR2 from the germline V gene are PRHDT and FYEKMQ (reference sequence). The CDR3 is 15 residues long. The ends were cut back, 3 bases at V and 7 bases at J, with 16 bases in the middle. The CDR3 DNA reads as TGTGCCAGCAGCTTCGGGACAGCCGGGGGGAACATTCAGTACTTC. The encoded protein is CASSFGTAGGNIQYF.

This chain joins TRBV18 and TRBJ2-1; 10 nucleotides match TRBD2. The CDR3 contains 18 residues. V lost 4 bases to trimming and J lost 0 bases; unmatched junction nucleotides: 9. Germline values: CDR1 KGHSH, CDR2 LQKENI. The CDR3 DNA follows: TGTGCCAGCTCACAGGCCGGGACTAGCGCTAGCTCCTACAATGAGCAGTTCTTC. Residues: CASSQAGTSASSYNEQFF.

This clone was observed a few times. V gene TRBV5-5 combines with J gene TRBJ2-7, with TRBD2 identical over 8 bases. CDR1 and CDR2 (germline): SGHKS, YYEKEE (reference sequence). This CDR3 spans 13 amino acids. Unmatched junction bases numbered 2, after V lost 4 bases and J lost 2 bases. The CDR3 here is CASSPGLAYEQYF. The CDR3 DNA reads as TGTGCCAGCAGCCCGGGACTAGCCTACGAGCAGTACTTC. The full variable domain, its missing parts supplied by reference TRBV5-5 and TRBJ2-7, is DAGVTQSPTHLIKTRGQQVTLRCSPISGHKSVSWYQQVLGQGPQFIFQYYEKEERGRGNFPDRFSARQFPNYSSELNVNALLLGDSALYLCASSPGLAYEQYFGPGTRLTVT.

J is TRBJ2-2 and V is TRBV28; D unclear. This CDR3 spans 14 amino acids. The V gene's germline CDR1 is MDHEN and CDR2 SYDVKM. Trimming left V 6 bases short and J 7 bases short, with 15 bases between. The CDR3 spells CASRDLMGSGELFF. CDR3 coding DNA: TGTGCCAGCAGGGACCTTATGGGTAGCGGGGAGCTGTTTTTT.

The gene calls are TRBV5-4 and TRBJ2-5; 10 bases are shared with TRBD2. The end of the DNA fits TRBJ2-7 better, so the J call may be wrong. Germline CDR1 and CDR2: SGHNT and YYREEE (reference sequence). There are 15 residues in the CDR3. CDR3 nucleotides: TGTGCCAGCAGTTACTCCGGGACTAGCGTTCTCGAGCAGTACTTC. Translated, it gives CASSYSGTSVLEQYF.

V is TRBV7-9 and J is TRBJ2-7; 8 nucleotides line up with TRBD2. The germline gives CDR1 SEHNR, CDR2 FQNEAQ (reference sequence). This CDR3 spans 15 amino acids. With 5 bases clipped from V and 0 bases from J, the junction kept 6 bases outside the gene matches. CDR3 DNA: TGTGCCAGCAGCCCCGGTAGCGGGGCCTCCTACGAGCAGTACTTC. It encodes CASSPGSGASYEQYF.

V gene TRBV5-1 combines with J gene TRBJ1-5; tentatively, D is TRBD1 (6 bases). The CDR3 sequence is 16 residues long. With 4 bases removed from V and 0 bases from J, the gap between germline ends came to 14 bases. CDR1 and CDR2 from the germline V gene are SGHRS and YFSETQ. DNA of the CDR3: TGCGCCAGCAGCCCCGGGACAATTCCTAGCAATCAGCCCCAGCATTTT. Protein: CASSPGTIPSNQPQHF.

This clone is large within its sample. The chain combines TRBV4-1 with TRBJ1-2; no clear D. This CDR3 contains 16 residues. Germline CDR1 is MGHRA and CDR2 is YSYEKL. V lost 3 bases to trimming and J lost 4 bases, with 18 bases between them. DNA for the CDR3: TGCGCCAGCAGCCACGCCATGAATGCGGGTTCCTATGGCTACACCTTC. Translating gives CASSHAMNAGSYGYTF.

The chain joins TRBV7-2 to TRBJ2-2, with D hard to call. The CDR3 consists of 11 residues. V lost 7 bases and J 4 bases, leaving 4 bases between the germline ends. Germline V gives CDR1 SGHTA, CDR2 FQGNSA. In DNA, the CDR3 is TGTGCCAGCACCCTCACCGGGGAGCTGTTTTTT. As protein: CASTLTGELFF.

This rearrangement joins TRBV29-1 to TRBJ2-7; 7 positions match TRBD1. Germline V gives CDR1 SQVTM, CDR2 ANQGSEA. The CDR3 contains 12 residues. V trimming: 6 bases; J trimming: 7 bases; junction bases outside the gene matches: 9. The CDR3 nucleotides read TGCAGCGTAACCGGGACAGCCGGAGAGCAGTACTTC. It specifies CSVTGTAGEQYF.

In its sample, this clone was seen once. The chain's CDR3 is CASGVTSGGPVTDTQYF. The CDR3 DNA is TGTGCCAGCGGTGTGACTAGCGGGGGGCCGGTCACAGATACGCAGTATTTT. This chain joins TRBV2 and TRBJ2-3; 13 bases are shared with TRBD2. The CDR3 runs to 17 residues. V gave up 8 bases and J gave up 2 bases; unmatched junction bases: 10. Germline V gives CDR1 SNHLY, CDR2 FYNNEI.

The chain couples TRBV7-8 to TRBJ2-1, with 8 bases identical to TRBD1. Per the germline V gene, CDR1 is SGHVS and CDR2 is FQNEAQ. The V gene end was trimmed by 3 bases and the J gene end by 2 bases; junction bases not matched to a gene: 3. CDR3 length equals 15 residues. CDR3 sequence: CASSFSQGAYNEQFF. The CDR3 region has the DNA TGTGCCAGCAGCTTCTCACAGGGGGCCTACAATGAGCAGTTCTTC. The full variable domain, in which reference TRBV7-8 and TRBJ2-1 provide the parts outside the CDR3, is GAGVSQSPRYKVAKRGQDVALRCDPISGHVSLFWYQQALGQGPEFLTYFQNEAQLDKSGLPSDRFFAERPEGSVSTLKIQRTQQEDSAVYLCASSFSQGAYNEQFFGPGTRLTVL.

V gene TRBV4-3 combines with J gene TRBJ1-2; D is possibly TRBD1 (5 bases). V gave up 0 bases and J gave up 8 bases, with 10 bases separating them. CDR3 length: 13 residues. CDR1 and CDR2 (germline): LGHNA, YSLEER. The CDR3 reads CASSQEFGDGYTF. Here the CDR3 DNA reads TGCGCCAGCAGCCAAGAATTTGGGGACGGCTACACCTTC.

This clone was seen more than once but under ten times. V usage is TRBV6-5 and J usage is TRBJ2-5; D unclear. CDR1 and CDR2 from the germline V gene are MNHEY and SVGAGI. V was shortened by 2 bases and J by 3 bases, with 7 bases between the two germline ends. The length of the CDR3 is 13 residues. The DNA of the CDR3 is TGTGCCAGCAGTTACGCCTATGAAGAGACCCAGTACTTC. Translation: CASSYAYEETQYF.

The chain has TRBV30 and TRBJ2-7; TRBD1 matches at 7 bases. The CDR3 covers 14 residues. The V gene end was trimmed by 7 bases and the J gene end by 3 bases; junction bases not matched to a gene: 12. The germline CDR1 and CDR2 sequences are GTSNPN and SVGIG (reference sequence). The CDR3 nucleotides are TGTGCCTCGACAGGGACAGCTCTAAACTACGAGCAGTACTTC. Translation: CASTGTALNYEQYF.

The V and J genes are TRBV27 and TRBJ2-7, with D perhaps matching TRBD1 (6 bases). The germline CDR1 and CDR2 sequences are MNHEY and SMNVEV (reference sequence). Trimming stripped 6 bases from V and 1 base from J, with 13 bases between. The CDR3 is 14 residues long. The CDR3 loop is CASSSTGFSYEQYF. In nucleotides, the CDR3 is TGTGCCAGCAGCTCGACAGGCTTTTCCTACGAGCAGTACTTC.

In its sample, this clone was seen once. V is TRBV29-1 and J is TRBJ2-1; 10 nucleotides align to TRBD2. This CDR3 comprises 14 residues. Trimming at V came to 3 bases and at J to 10 bases, leaving 9 bases not matched to a gene. Germline CDR1 and CDR2: SQVTM and ANQGSEA. CDR3 bases: TGCAGCGTTGACTTGCTAGCGGGAGCCTCGGAGCAGTTCTTC. Translated: CSVDLLAGASEQFF.

V usage is TRBV9 and J usage is TRBJ2-1, with D possibly TRBD2 on 6 matching bases. Germline lookup yields CDR1 SGDLS and CDR2 YYNGEE. Trimming stripped 3 bases from V and 0 bases from J, with 10 bases between. The CDR3 is 15 amino acids. The CDR3 is CASSASGRSYNEQFF. The CDR3 DNA sequence: TGTGCCAGCAGCGCGAGCGGGCGCTCCTACAATGAGCAGTTCTTC.